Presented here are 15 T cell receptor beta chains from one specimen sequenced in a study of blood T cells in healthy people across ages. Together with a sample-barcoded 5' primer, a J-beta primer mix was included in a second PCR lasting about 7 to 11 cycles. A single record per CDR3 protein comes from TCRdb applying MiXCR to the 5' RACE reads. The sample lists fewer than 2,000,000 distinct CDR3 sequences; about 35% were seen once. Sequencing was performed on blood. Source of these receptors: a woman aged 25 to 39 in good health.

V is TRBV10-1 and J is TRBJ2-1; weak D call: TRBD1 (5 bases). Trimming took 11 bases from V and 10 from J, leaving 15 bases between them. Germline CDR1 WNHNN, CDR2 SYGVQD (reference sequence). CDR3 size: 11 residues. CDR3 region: CAGSEQEEQFF. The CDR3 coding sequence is TGCGCCGGGTCGGAACAGGAGGAGCAGTTCTTC.

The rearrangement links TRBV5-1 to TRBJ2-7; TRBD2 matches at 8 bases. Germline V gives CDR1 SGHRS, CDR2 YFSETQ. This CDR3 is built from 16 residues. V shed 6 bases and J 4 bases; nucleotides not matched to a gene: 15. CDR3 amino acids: CASTARGSGGSYEQYF. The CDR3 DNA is TGCGCCAGCACCGCCCGAGGCAGCGGGGGTTCTTACGAGCAGTACTTC.

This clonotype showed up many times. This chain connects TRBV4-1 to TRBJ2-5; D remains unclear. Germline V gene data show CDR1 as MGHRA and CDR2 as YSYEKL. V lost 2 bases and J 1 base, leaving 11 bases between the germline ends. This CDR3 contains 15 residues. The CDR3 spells CASSQLQLPQETQYF. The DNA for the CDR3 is TGCGCCAGCAGCCAACTACAGTTGCCCCAAGAGACCCAGTACTTC.

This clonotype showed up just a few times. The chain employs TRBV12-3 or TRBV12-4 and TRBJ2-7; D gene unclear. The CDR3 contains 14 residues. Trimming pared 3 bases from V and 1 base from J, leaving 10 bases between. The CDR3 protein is CASSLRKGSYEQYF. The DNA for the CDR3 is TGTGCCAGCAGTTTGAGAAAGGGATCCTACGAGCAGTACTTC.

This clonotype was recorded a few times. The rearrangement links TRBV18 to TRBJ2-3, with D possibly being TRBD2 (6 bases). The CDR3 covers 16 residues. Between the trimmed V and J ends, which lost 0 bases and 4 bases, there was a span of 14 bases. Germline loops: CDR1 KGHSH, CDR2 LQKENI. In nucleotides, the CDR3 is TGTGCCAGCTCACCACCGGGCCGCGGGATCGCAGATACGCAGTATTTT. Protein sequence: CASSPPGRGIADTQYF.

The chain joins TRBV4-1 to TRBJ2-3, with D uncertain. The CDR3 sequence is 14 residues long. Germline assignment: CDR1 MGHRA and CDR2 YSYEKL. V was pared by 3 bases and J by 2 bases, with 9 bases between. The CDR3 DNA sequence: TGCGCCAGCAGCCAGCCGACAACCACAGATACGCAGTATTTT. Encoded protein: CASSQPTTTDTQYF.

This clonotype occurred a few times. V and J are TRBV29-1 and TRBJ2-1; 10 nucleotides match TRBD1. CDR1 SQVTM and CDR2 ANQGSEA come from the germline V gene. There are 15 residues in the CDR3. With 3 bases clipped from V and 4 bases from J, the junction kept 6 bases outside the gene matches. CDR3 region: CSVDTRDRGYNEQFF. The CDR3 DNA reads TGCAGCGTTGATACCCGGGACAGGGGTTACAATGAGCAGTTCTTC.

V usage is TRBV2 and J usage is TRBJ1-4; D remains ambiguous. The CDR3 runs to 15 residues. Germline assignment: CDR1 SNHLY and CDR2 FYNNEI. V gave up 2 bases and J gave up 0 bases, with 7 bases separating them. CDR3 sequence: CASSEYDATNEKLFF. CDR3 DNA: TGTGCCAGCAGTGAATACGATGCAACTAATGAAAAACTGTTTTTT.

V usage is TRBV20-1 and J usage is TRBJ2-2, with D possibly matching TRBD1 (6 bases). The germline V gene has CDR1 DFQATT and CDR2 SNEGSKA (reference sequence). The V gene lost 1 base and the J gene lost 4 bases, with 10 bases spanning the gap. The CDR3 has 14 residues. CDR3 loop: CSARGPGVTGELFF. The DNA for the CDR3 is TGCAGTGCTAGAGGGCCAGGGGTCACCGGGGAGCTGTTTTTT.

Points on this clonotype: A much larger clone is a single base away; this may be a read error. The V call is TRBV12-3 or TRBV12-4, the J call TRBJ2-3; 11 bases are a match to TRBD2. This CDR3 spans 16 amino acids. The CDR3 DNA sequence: TGTGCCAGCAGTTTTAGGCTAGCGGGGGGCACAGATGCGCAGTATTTT. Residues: CASSFRLAGGTDAQYF.

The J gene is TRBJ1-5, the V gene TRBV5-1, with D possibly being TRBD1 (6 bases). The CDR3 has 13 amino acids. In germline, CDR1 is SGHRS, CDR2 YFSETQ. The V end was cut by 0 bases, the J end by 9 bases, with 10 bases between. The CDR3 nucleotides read TGCGCCAGCAGCTTGGAGGGGGACCGGCCCCAGCATTTT. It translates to CASSLEGDRPQHF.

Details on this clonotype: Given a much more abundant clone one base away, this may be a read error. DNA of the CDR3: TGTGCCAGCAACTTATTCGGGGGGCTAGCCAAAAACATTCAGTACTTC. This translates into CASNLFGGLAKNIQYF. The rearrangement uses TRBV7-2 and TRBJ2-4; a weak D match, TRBD2 (7 bases). Germline values: CDR1 SGHTA, CDR2 FQGNSA. CDR3 length: 16 amino acids.

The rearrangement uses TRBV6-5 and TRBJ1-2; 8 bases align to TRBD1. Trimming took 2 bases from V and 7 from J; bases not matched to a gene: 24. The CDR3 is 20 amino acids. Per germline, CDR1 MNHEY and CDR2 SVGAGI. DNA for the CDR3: TGTGCCAGCAGTTACCTAGGAGTGGGGACAGGCGAAGGCCAGGCTTTTGGCTACACCTTC. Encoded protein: CASSYLGVGTGEGQAFGYTF.

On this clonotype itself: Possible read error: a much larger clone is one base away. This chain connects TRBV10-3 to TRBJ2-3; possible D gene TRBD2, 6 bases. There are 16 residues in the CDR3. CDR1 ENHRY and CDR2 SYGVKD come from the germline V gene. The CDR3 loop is CAICEGHSGSTDTQYF. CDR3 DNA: TGTGCCATCTGTGAGGGTCATAGCGGTAGCACAGATACGCAGTATTTT.

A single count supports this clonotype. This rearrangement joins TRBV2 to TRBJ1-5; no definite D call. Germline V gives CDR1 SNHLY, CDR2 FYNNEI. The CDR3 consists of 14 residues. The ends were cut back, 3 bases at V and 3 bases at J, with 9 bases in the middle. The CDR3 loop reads CASSESGNNQPQHF. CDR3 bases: TGTGCCAGCAGTGAGTCGGGGAACAATCAGCCCCAGCATTTT.